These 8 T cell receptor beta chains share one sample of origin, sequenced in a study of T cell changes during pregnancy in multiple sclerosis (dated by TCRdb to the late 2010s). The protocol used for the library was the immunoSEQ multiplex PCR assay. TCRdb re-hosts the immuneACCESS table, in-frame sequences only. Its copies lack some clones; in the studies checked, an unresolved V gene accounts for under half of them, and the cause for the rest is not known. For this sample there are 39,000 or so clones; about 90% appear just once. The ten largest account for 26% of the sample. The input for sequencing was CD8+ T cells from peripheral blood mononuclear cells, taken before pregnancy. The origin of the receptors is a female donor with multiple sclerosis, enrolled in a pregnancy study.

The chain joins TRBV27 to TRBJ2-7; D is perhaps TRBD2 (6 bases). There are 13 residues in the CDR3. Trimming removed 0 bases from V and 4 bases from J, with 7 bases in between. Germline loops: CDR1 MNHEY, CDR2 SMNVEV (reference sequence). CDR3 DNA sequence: TGTGCCAGCAGTTTATCCCGGGGGTACGAGCAGTACTTC. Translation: CASSLSRGYEQYF.

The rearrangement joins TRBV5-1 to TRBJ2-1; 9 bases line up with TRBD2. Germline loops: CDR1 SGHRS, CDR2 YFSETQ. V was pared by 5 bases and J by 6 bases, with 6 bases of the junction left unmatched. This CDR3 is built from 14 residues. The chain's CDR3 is CASSWTSVGNEQFF. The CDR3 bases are TGCGCCAGCAGTTGGACTAGCGTGGGCAATGAGCAGTTCTTC.

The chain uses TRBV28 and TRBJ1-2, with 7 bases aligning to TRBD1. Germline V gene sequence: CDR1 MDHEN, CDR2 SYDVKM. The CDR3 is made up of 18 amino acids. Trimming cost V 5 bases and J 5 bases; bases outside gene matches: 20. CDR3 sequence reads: CASSTLTARDSDFYGYTF. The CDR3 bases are TGTGCCAGCAGTACCCTCACAGCCCGGGACAGCGATTTTTATGGCTACACCTTC.

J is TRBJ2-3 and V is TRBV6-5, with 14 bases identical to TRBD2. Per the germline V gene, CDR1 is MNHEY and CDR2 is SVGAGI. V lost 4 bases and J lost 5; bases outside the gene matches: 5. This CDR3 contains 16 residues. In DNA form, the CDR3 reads TGTGCCAGCAGTTTCTACGGGACTAGCGGGGGAGATACGCAGTATTTT. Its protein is CASSFYGTSGGDTQYF.

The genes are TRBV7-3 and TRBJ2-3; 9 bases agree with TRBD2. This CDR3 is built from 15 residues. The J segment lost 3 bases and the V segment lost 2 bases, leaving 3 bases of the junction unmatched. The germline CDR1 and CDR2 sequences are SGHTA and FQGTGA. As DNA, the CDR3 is TGTGCCAGCAGCTTAGCGGGGGGGACGACAGATACGCAGTATTTT. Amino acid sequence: CASSLAGGTTDTQYF. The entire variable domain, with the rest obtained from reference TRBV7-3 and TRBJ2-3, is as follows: GAGVSQTPSNKVTEKGKYVELRCDPISGHTALYWYRQSLGQGPEFLIYFQGTGAADDSGLPNDRFFAVRPEGSVSTLKIQRTERGDSAVYLCASSLAGGTTDTQYFGPGTRLTVL.

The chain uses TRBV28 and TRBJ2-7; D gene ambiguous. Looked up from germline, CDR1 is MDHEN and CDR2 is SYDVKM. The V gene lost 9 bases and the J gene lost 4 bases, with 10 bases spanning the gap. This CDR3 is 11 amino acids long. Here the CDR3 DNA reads TGTGCCAGTTACTCGACTTACGAGCAGTACTTC. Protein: CASYSTYEQYF.

CDR3 sequence: CASSFSGTDYEQYF. The CDR3 DNA is TGTGCCAGCAGCTTCTCCGGGACAGACTACGAGCAGTACTTC. The chain employs TRBV7-2 and TRBJ2-7; 7 bases line up with TRBD1. The CDR3 is made up of 14 amino acids. The V and J ends lost 3 bases and 3 bases, in that order; junction bases with no gene match: 5. Germline assignment: CDR1 SGHTA and CDR2 FQGNSA. Using reference TRBV7-2 and TRBJ2-7 for the parts outside the CDR3, the full variable domain is GAGVSQSPSNKVTEKGKDVELRCDPISGHTALYWYRQSLGQGLEFLIYFQGNSAPDKSGLPSDRFSAERTGGSVSTLTIQRTQQEDSAVYLCASSFSGTDYEQYFGPGTRLTVT.

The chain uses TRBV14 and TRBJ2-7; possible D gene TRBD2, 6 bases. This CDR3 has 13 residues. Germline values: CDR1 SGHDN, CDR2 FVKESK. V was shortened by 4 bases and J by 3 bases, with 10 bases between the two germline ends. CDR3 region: CASSPTGDYEQYF. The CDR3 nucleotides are TGTGCCAGCAGCCCAACGGGGGACTACGAGCAGTACTTC.